A selection of T cell receptor beta chains follows, all from one sample in a study of cytomegalovirus exposure and HLA in healthy donors. Measured with immunoSEQ multiplex PCR; TCRdb has only the in-frame clones, and not every one. This table holds tens of thousands of clones. Material for sequencing was PBMCs. The receptors originated from a woman in her 30s in good health and CMV-seropositive. CDR3s leave out the opening cysteine and the closing phenylalanine or tryptophan.

j_call,v_call,cdr3_aa
TRBJ1-5,TRBV25-1,ASSHRGSNQPQH
TRBJ2-1,TRBV9,ASSVGDSGRSNEQF
TRBJ1-1,TRBV5-1,ASSLGTGRDTEAF
TRBJ2-2,TRBV5-6,ASSLPQGHNTGELF
TRBJ2-7,TRBV19,ASSASTSGRQQY
TRBJ2-1,TRBV29-1,SGGLAENEQF
TRBJ2-5,TRBV2,ASSEVRTSGGTGETQY
TRBJ2-2,TRBV10-1,ASSEIGTGKNTGELF
TRBJ2-7,TRBV6-1,ASSLPTSGAYEQY
TRBJ2-2,TRBV7-6,ASSLAIQANTGELF
TRBJ1-2,TRBV29-1,SVDQRTGPRRGTYGYT
TRBJ2-7,TRBV19,ASSRDRGYEQY
TRBJ2-7,TRBV18,ASSNTGEQY
TRBJ1-6,TRBV4-1,ASSQTYRDDNSPLH
TRBJ2-1,TRBV5-1,ASSLVERDEQF
TRBJ2-5,TRBV5-5,ASSLGGYQETQY
TRBJ2-5,TRBV6-5,ASSYSSSGGLETQY
TRBJ1-2,TRBV4-2,ASSEKAGRGDYGYT
TRBJ2-1,TRBV4-1,ASSQGFGGTYNEQF
TRBJ1-1,TRBV15,ATSRGAGIEDF
TRBJ1-5,TRBV30,AWSGTGSQPQH
TRBJ1-1,TRBV2,ASMTGASTEAF
TRBJ1-4,TRBV2,ASRPMSEKLF
TRBJ2-7,TRBV2,ASSGSRDSGEQY
TRBJ1-1,TRBV5-1,ASTLVRTGRAF
TRBJ2-1,TRBV29-1,SVESGTSDNEQF
TRBJ2-7,TRBV19,ASSAGTATYEQY
TRBJ2-7,TRBV5-6,ASVRQDAYEQY
TRBJ1-1,TRBV5-5,ASSATGSRTEAF
TRBJ1-2,TRBV29-1,SVEDTVVDGYT
TRBJ2-3,TRBV7-2,ASSLRAGDTDTQY
TRBJ2-7,TRBV6-5,ASRRGLLYEQY
TRBJ2-2,TRBV5-1,ASSPPGQGNTGELF
TRBJ2-2,TRBV4-1,ASSSSTSGTGELF
TRBJ2-3,TRBV18,ASSLRTSGGSTDTQY
TRBJ2-2,TRBV23-1,ASTRQGANTGELF